The next 22 T cell receptor beta chains were all read from a single sample in a study of cytomegalovirus exposure and HLA in healthy donors. PCR employed 60 Vbeta and 13 Jbeta primers. Profiling relied on immunoSEQ multiplex PCR, and the TCRdb table lists in-frame clones only, not all of them. This table has around 150,000 clones, about 76% appearing once. Material for sequencing was PBMCs. The receptors here all came from a woman in her thirties or forties in good health and CMV-seropositive.

The V gene is TRBV29-1, the J gene TRBJ2-3; 9 bases are a match to TRBD2. CDR1 is SQVTM and CDR2 is ANQGSEA in the germline V gene. This CDR3 is 13 amino acids long. Losses at the gene ends were 5 bases for V and 4 bases for J; bases not matched to a gene: 4. This chain's CDR3 is CSVLAGVPDTQYF. For the CDR3, the DNA is TGCAGCGTTTTAGCGGGAGTACCAGATACGCAGTATTTT.

This clone was seen only once. J is TRBJ2-2 and V is TRBV5-6; D perhaps matches TRBD1 (8 bases). The V gene's germline CDR1 is SGHDT and CDR2 YYEEEE. V was trimmed by 4 bases and J by 5 bases, leaving 18 bases between them. The CDR3 spans 16 residues. The CDR3 DNA sequence: TGTGCCAGCAGCGGGGGGGGGACAGGACGGACCGGGGAGCTGTTTTTT. It codes for CASSGGGTGRTGELFF.

The chain carries TRBV7-7 and TRBJ2-5; TRBD1 aligns across 9 bases. The CDR3 length is 15 residues. The ends lost 5 bases at V and 2 bases at J; junction bases unmatched: 6. The germline V gene encodes CDR1 SSHAT and CDR2 FNYEAQ (reference sequence). CDR3 DNA sequence: TGTGCCAGCAGCCACTCGGGACAGGGACAAGAGACCCAGTACTTC. This sequence encodes CASSHSGQGQETQYF. Filled out from reference TRBV7-7 and TRBJ2-5, the complete variable domain reads GAGVSQSPRYKVTKRGQDVTLRCDPISSHATLYWYQQALGQGPEFLTYFNYEAQPDKSGLPSDRFSAERPEGSISTLTIQRTEQRDSAMYRCASSHSGQGQETQYFGPGTRLLVL.

The table lists this clone with a count of one. The chain is built from TRBV5-6 and TRBJ1-6; D is unresolved. The CDR3 extends over 13 amino acids. In germline, CDR1 is SGHDT, CDR2 YYEEEE. V lost 0 bases, J lost 10 bases, and 8 bases lay in between. The CDR3 bases are TGTGCCAGCAGCTTGGACACCGAATCACCCCTCCACTTT. Translation gives CASSLDTESPLHF.

The CDR3, as DNA: TGCGCCAGCAGGAAGCGGGAGGCCGGGGAGCTGTTTTTT. Translating it yields CASRKREAGELFF. V is TRBV4-1 and J is TRBJ2-2; TRBD2 aligns across 9 bases. This CDR3 is 13 amino acids long. The germline V gene encodes CDR1 MGHRA and CDR2 YSYEKL. V shed 6 bases, J shed 6 bases, and the junction held 2 bases outside the gene matches.

This clone was seen only once. The chain is built from TRBV6-5 and TRBJ2-3; 7 nucleotides match TRBD1. V trimming: 2 bases; J trimming: 4 bases; junction bases outside the gene matches: 9. Germline CDR1 MNHEY, CDR2 SVGAGI. The CDR3 runs 16 residues. The CDR3 sequence: CASSYRGPESADTQYF. The CDR3 DNA follows: TGTGCCAGCAGTTACAGGGGGCCGGAGAGTGCAGATACGCAGTATTTT.

This clone occurred a few times. The J gene is TRBJ2-5, the V gene TRBV14; TRBD1 agrees at 10 bases. This CDR3 is 14 amino acids long. V shed 4 bases and J 8 bases; nucleotides not matched to a gene: 7. From germline, CDR1 is SGHDN and CDR2 FVKESK. The CDR3 DNA is TGTGCCAGCAGCCCCGGGACAGGGGCCGGCACCCAGTACTTC. It codes for CASSPGTGAGTQYF.

The chain recombines TRBV7-2 with TRBJ1-3; D uncertain. Germline V gene lookup returns CDR1 SGHTA and CDR2 FQGNSA. Trimming cost V 3 bases and J 4 bases, with 7 bases left between them. CDR3 length equals 13 residues. The CDR3 bases are TGTGCCAGCAGCTTTACTGAGGGAAACACCATATATTTT. It yields the protein CASSFTEGNTIYF.

This clone was counted between two and nine times. The rearrangement links TRBV7-2 to TRBJ1-5, with D perhaps matching TRBD1 (5 bases). The length of the CDR3 is 15 residues. The V gene lost 1 base and the J gene lost 6 bases, with 13 bases spanning the gap. Germline lookup yields CDR1 SGHTA and CDR2 FQGNSA. The CDR3 DNA is TGTGCCAGCAGCTTAGGTCAGGGTCCAAGTCAGCCCCAGCATTTT. The encoded protein is CASSLGQGPSQPQHF.

The rearrangement joins TRBV12-5 to TRBJ1-1, with TRBD1 identical over 9 bases. There are 15 residues in the CDR3. The J segment lost 4 bases and the V segment lost 4 bases, leaving 7 bases of the junction unmatched. The germline CDR1 and CDR2 sequences are LGHNT and FRNRAP. The CDR3 region has the DNA TGTGCTAGTGGTTCCTGGACAGGGGAGGGCACTGAAGCTTTCTTT. It is translated as CASGSWTGEGTEAFF.

J is TRBJ1-5 and V is TRBV2; weak D call: TRBD1 (6 bases). CDR1 is SNHLY and CDR2 is FYNNEI in the germline V gene. V lost 7 bases to trimming and J lost 11 bases, with 27 bases between them. The CDR3 sequence is 16 residues long. Written as DNA, the CDR3 is TGTGCCAGCACCCGGGAGGGGGGCCGCGCGGGGCAGGCCCAGCATTTT. It encodes CASTREGGRAGQAQHF.

The rearrangement joins TRBV19 to TRBJ1-2; D unclear. Germline V gene sequence: CDR1 LNHDA, CDR2 SQIVND (reference sequence). The CDR3 is made up of 13 amino acids. Trimming cost V 7 bases and J 7 bases, with 16 bases left between them. This CDR3 is CASMSEGISGYTF. The CDR3 nucleotides are TGTGCCAGTATGTCGGAGGGAATAAGTGGCTACACCTTC. Complete variable domain (other parts from reference TRBV19 and TRBJ1-2): DGGITQSPKYLFRKEGQNVTLSCEQNLNHDAMYWYRQDPGQGLRLIYYSQIVNDFQKGDIAEGYSVSREKKESFPLTVTSAQKNPTAFYLCASMSEGISGYTFGSGTRLTVV.

This chain joins TRBV19 and TRBJ1-5; 9 positions agree with TRBD1. CDR1 LNHDA and CDR2 SQIVND come from the germline V gene (reference sequence). V was pared by 3 bases and J by 2 bases, with 8 bases of the junction left unmatched. The CDR3 runs to 17 residues. In nucleotides, the CDR3 is TGTGCCAGTAGTATTGGGGGACAGGGTTTTGGCAATCAGCCCCAGCATTTT. Its protein product is CASSIGGQGFGNQPQHF.

The chain couples TRBV7-9 to TRBJ1-6; 9 bases line up with TRBD1. Germline values: CDR1 SEHNR, CDR2 FQNEAQ (reference sequence). This CDR3 contains 15 residues. V shed 1 base and J 6 bases; nucleotides not matched to a gene: 1. The CDR3 region is CASSLGDRVNSPLHF. The CDR3 DNA sequence: TGTGCCAGCAGCTTAGGGGACAGGGTTAATTCACCCCTCCACTTT.

This clone turned up a few times. J is TRBJ2-3 and V is TRBV19, with 8 nucleotides matching TRBD1. Germline CDR1 is LNHDA and CDR2 is SQIVND (reference sequence). The CDR3 is made up of 15 amino acids. V gave up 5 bases and J gave up 1 base; unmatched junction bases: 5. In DNA, the CDR3 is TGTGCCAGTAGTCGAGGGGGACAGGGCACAGATACGCAGTATTTT. Protein product: CASSRGGQGTDTQYF.

The rearrangement joins TRBV5-1 to TRBJ1-4; 8 nucleotides line up with TRBD1. After removal of 0 bases from V and 3 bases from J, the junction contained 7 bases not matched to a gene. The CDR3 totals 17 residues. Germline CDR1 is SGHRS and CDR2 is YFSETQ. Here the CDR3 reads CASSLGATGVSNEKLFF. CDR3 bases: TGCGCCAGCAGCTTGGGGGCGACAGGGGTATCTAATGAAAAACTGTTTTTT.

V and J are TRBV5-4 and TRBJ2-5, with 11 bases identical to TRBD2. From germline, CDR1 is SGHNT and CDR2 YYREEE (reference sequence). Trimming removed 4 bases from V and 0 bases from J; junction bases left unmatched: 2. The CDR3 has 15 residues. The CDR3 DNA reads as TGTGCCAGCAGCCGGACTAGCGGGTACCAAGAGACCCAGTACTTC. It codes for CASSRTSGYQETQYF.

Only one count was recorded for this clone. The genes are TRBV7-9 and TRBJ2-5, with 7 nucleotides matching TRBD2. The CDR3 spans 15 residues. Germline values: CDR1 SEHNR, CDR2 FQNEAQ (reference sequence). The V segment lost 5 bases and the J segment 0 bases; nucleotides outside the gene matches: 6. CDR3 in amino acids: CASSRSGTYQETQYF. The CDR3 DNA is TGTGCCAGCAGCCGAAGCGGGACTTACCAAGAGACCCAGTACTTC.

The V call is TRBV29-1, the J call TRBJ1-2; 7 bases map to TRBD1. The CDR3 covers 13 residues. Germline-derived CDR1 and CDR2 are SQVTM and ANQGSEA. V gave up 2 bases and J gave up 2 bases; unmatched junction bases: 2. The CDR3 bases are TGCAGCGTTGAAAAGGACAGGAACTATGGCTACACCTTC. It yields the protein CSVEKDRNYGYTF.

This clone was seen a few times. The V and J genes are TRBV2 and TRBJ2-1; D unresolved. There are 13 residues in the CDR3. Germline lookup yields CDR1 SNHLY and CDR2 FYNNEI. The germline V and J ends were trimmed by 1 base and 8 bases, with 9 bases remaining between them. The CDR3 DNA reads as TGTGCCAGCAGTGAAGGGGTAGAGGATGAGCAGTTCTTC. This gives the protein CASSEGVEDEQFF.

The chain carries TRBV7-2 and TRBJ1-2; no clear D gene. V lost 2 bases, J lost 4 bases, and 8 bases lay in between. The germline gives CDR1 SGHTA, CDR2 FQGNSA. The CDR3 has 13 residues. The CDR3 loop reads CASSLTQTYGYTF. The CDR3 nucleotides are TGTGCCAGCAGCTTAACACAGACCTATGGCTACACCTTC.

The table lists this clone with a count of one. This sequence joins TRBV7-9 and TRBJ2-3; the match to TRBD2 covers 7 bases. The CDR3 is 16 residues long. Germline-derived CDR1 and CDR2 are SEHNR and FQNEAQ (reference sequence). The trim removed 1 base at V and 2 bases at J, leaving 6 bases unmatched. The CDR3 reads CASSLEASGYTDTQYF. The CDR3 DNA sequence: TGTGCCAGCAGCTTAGAGGCTAGCGGCTACACAGATACGCAGTATTTT.